This entry concerns a single TCR beta chain. Its cognate antigen is unknown. The source of the sample is a study of T cell responses to AZD1222 COVID-19 vaccine. Repertoires were generated with immunoSEQ multiplex PCR, while TCRdb's copy carries only in-frame clones and drops some. Its clone listing holds some 150,000 clones. Findings of the study overall: After two AZD1222 doses, spike-specific TCR breadth and depth rose versus day 0. Repertoires were obtained solely post-peak T cell response.

The ends were cut back, 2 bases at V and 5 bases at J, with 9 bases in the middle. The CDR3 is 13 amino acids. The gene calls are TRBV12-3 or TRBV12-4 and TRBJ2-5; unclear D gene. Source material: peripheral blood. The origin of this receptor is an adult in good health. CDR3 amino acids: CASSLSGGETQYF. DNA for the CDR3: TGTGCCAGCAGTTTATCTGGTGGGGAGACCCAGTACTTC.